A selection of T cell receptor beta chains follows, all from one sample in a study of blood T cell repertoires in COVID-19. Sequencing was performed with immunoSEQ multiplex PCR; in TCRdb, only in-frame clones are kept and a portion is missing. The sample shows approximately 200,000 clones, roughly 92% of them seen only once. The sample taken for sequencing was peripheral blood. The receptors here all came from a man in his thirties or forties with COVID-19, enrolled during active disease. The CDR3 runs from the conserved cysteine through the conserved F or W. Fields, in order: D gene, J gene, V gene, CDR3 protein, CDR3 DNA. A D gene is named only where the DNA matches it firmly.

. | TRBJ1-3 | TRBV6-5 | CASSYVSSGNTIYF | TGTGCCAGCAGTTACGTTAGCTCTGGAAACACCATATATTTT
. | TRBJ1-4 | TRBV10-3 | CAISAGGGPAEKLFF | TGTGCCATCAGTGCCGGGGGGGGGCCTGCTGAAAAACTGTTTTTT
. | TRBJ1-1 | TRBV4-2 | CASSQDRAKNTEAFF | TGTGCCAGCAGCCAAGACCGAGCAAAGAACACTGAAGCTTTCTTT
. | TRBJ1-1 | TRBV18 | CASSPDRRNTEAFF | TGTGCCAGCTCACCTGACAGGAGGAACACTGAAGCTTTCTTT
TRBD1 | TRBJ2-7 | TRBV6-5 | CASTRDRAYEQYF | TGTGCCAGTACCCGGGACAGGGCTTACGAGCAGTACTTC
TRBD1 | TRBJ1-2 | TRBV9 | CASSPGQTYGYTF | TGTGCCAGCAGCCCGGGACAGACCTATGGCTACACCTTC
TRBD2 | TRBJ2-7 | TRBV4-1 | CASSQGTSGGSSSYEQYF | TGCGCCAGCAGCCAGGGGACTAGCGGGGGCTCCTCTTCCTACGAGCAGTACTTC
TRBD2 | TRBJ2-1 | TRBV10-1 | CASRGLAGGPLFF | TGCGCCAGCCGCGGACTAGCGGGGGGCCCGCTGTTCTTC
. | TRBJ2-3 | TRBV7-3 | CASNDGMGGTDTQYF | TGTGCCAGCAACGACGGGATGGGGGGTACAGATACGCAGTATTTT
. | TRBJ1-6 | TRBV12-3/TRBV12-4 | CASTTTGSPLHF | TGTGCCAGCACTACCACGGGTTCACCCCTCCACTTT
. | TRBJ2-7 | TRBV12-3/TRBV12-4 | CASTFSLSEQYF | TGTGCCAGCACCTTCTCCCTCTCCGAGCAGTACTTC
TRBD1 | TRBJ2-5 | TRBV11-2 | CASSLEPPTGKETQYF | TGTGCCAGCAGCTTAGAACCACCGACAGGGAAAGAGACCCAGTACTTC
TRBD1 | TRBJ1-2 | TRBV7-6 | CASSLQPPGQGAGYTF | TGTGCCAGCAGCCTACAACCCCCGGGACAGGGGGCGGGCTACACCTTC
TRBD1 | TRBJ1-2 | TRBV5-1 | CASSFGQGGGYTF | TGCGCCAGCAGCTTTGGACAGGGTGGCGGCTACACCTTC
. | TRBJ1-2 | TRBV6-6 | CASNDGQNYGYTF | TGTGCCAGCAACGATGGACAGAACTATGGCTACACCTTC
. | TRBJ1-1 | TRBV3-1/TRBV3-2 | CASSQDYGGPEAFF | TGTGCCAGCAGCCAAGATTACGGGGGGCCGGAAGCTTTCTTT
. | TRBJ2-7 | TRBV19 | CASSIGTTSYEQYF | TGTGCCAGTAGTATTGGGACAACCTCCTACGAGCAGTACTTC
. | TRBJ1-5 | TRBV7-9 | CASSLGQPNQPQHF | TGTGCCAGCAGCTTAGGACAACCCAATCAGCCCCAGCATTTT
. | TRBJ2-2 | TRBV5-6 | CARSLGGQFTGELFF | TGTGCCCGCAGCTTGGGGGGGCAATTTACCGGGGAGCTGTTTTTT
. | TRBJ1-1 | TRBV7-9 | CASSLVRGEVNTEAFF | TGTGCCAGCAGCTTAGTACGGGGGGAGGTGAACACTGAAGCTTTCTTT